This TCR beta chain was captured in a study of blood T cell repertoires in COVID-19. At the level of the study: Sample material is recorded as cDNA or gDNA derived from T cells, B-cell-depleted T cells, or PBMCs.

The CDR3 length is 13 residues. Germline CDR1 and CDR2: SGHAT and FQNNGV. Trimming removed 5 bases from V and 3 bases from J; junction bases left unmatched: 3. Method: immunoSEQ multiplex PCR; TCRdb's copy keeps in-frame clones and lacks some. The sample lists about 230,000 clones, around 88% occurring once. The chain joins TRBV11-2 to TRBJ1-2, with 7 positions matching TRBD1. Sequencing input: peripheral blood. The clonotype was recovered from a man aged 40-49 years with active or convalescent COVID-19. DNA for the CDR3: TGTGCCAGCAGCCCCGGGACAGACTATGGCTACACCTTC. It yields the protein CASSPGTDYGYTF.